One sample yielded the 12 T cell receptor beta chains listed below, sequenced in a study of blood T cell repertoires in COVID-19 (dated by TCRdb to about 2020). Library prep was done by the immunoSEQ multiplex PCR assay. The source is immuneACCESS, and TCRdb retained only in-frame sequences with V and J called. Part of the clones is not carried over; for the studies checked, unresolved V genes explain less than half of this, and the remainder is unexplained. This sample comprises about 320,000 clones, around 88% of them detected only once. 1.5% to 2% of the sample belongs to the ten largest clones. Material for sequencing was peripheral blood. The receptors originated from a woman between 50 and 59 years old with acute or convalescent COVID-19.

This chain joins TRBV7-2 and TRBJ1-2; 11 bases map to TRBD1. With V trimmed by 4 bases and J by 0 bases, 10 bases remained unmatched. Germline CDR1 and CDR2: SGHTA and FQGNSA. This CDR3 is 18 amino acids long. The CDR3 reads CASSYLGRTGGSNYGYTF. The CDR3 nucleotides are TGTGCCAGCAGCTACTTGGGCCGGACAGGGGGCTCTAACTATGGCTACACCTTC.

The V and J genes are TRBV28 and TRBJ1-5; a possible D gene is TRBD1 (6 bases). The CDR3 runs to 14 residues. V lost 6 bases and J lost 3, with 12 bases in between. Germline V gene data show CDR1 as MDHEN and CDR2 as SYDVKM. The CDR3 nucleotides are TGTGCCAGCAGACAGGGTAATGCCAATCAGCCCCAGCATTTT. Protein: CASRQGNANQPQHF.

The gene calls are TRBV5-1 and TRBJ2-7, with 9 positions matching TRBD2. V dropped 1 base and J dropped 4; count of bases not matched to a gene: 9. The CDR3 totals 16 residues. CDR1 and CDR2 (germline): SGHRS, YFSETQ. The CDR3 protein is CASSLIAGVLKYEQYF. DNA of the CDR3: TGCGCCAGCAGCTTGATAGCGGGAGTTCTAAAGTACGAGCAGTACTTC.

The rearrangement uses TRBV4-2 and TRBJ2-7, with 7 bases fitting TRBD2. Germline V gives CDR1 LGHNA, CDR2 YNFKEQ. The CDR3 has 16 residues. The V and J ends lost 0 bases and 4 bases, in that order; junction bases with no gene match: 9. In DNA, the CDR3 is TGTGCCAGCAGCCAAGATCGGGCTAGCGGAAAATACGAGCAGTACTTC. Translated, it gives CASSQDRASGKYEQYF.

This clone was observed once. The J gene is TRBJ1-2, the V gene TRBV7-2; D possibly corresponds to TRBD1 (6 bases). Looked up from germline, CDR1 is SGHTA and CDR2 is FQGNSA. This CDR3 is built from 15 residues. Trimming pared 5 bases from V and 5 bases from J, leaving 18 bases between. DNA for the CDR3: TGTGCCAGCAGCCCAACAAGGGGGTTGGAGTATGGCTACACCTTC. This gives the protein CASSPTRGLEYGYTF.

This chain uses TRBV19 with TRBJ2-2; D may be TRBD1 (5 bases). This CDR3 has 15 residues. The V and J ends lost 3 bases and 7 bases respectively, with 15 bases between them. CDR1 is LNHDA and CDR2 is SQIVND in the germline V gene (reference sequence). The CDR3: CASSIGQGTVGELFF. The CDR3 DNA is TGTGCCAGTAGTATCGGGCAGGGTACCGTCGGGGAGCTGTTTTTT.

The V and J genes are TRBV12-3 or TRBV12-4 and TRBJ1-4; TRBD1 is a possible D gene (6 bases). This CDR3 has 13 residues. V lost 10 bases and J lost 5, with 14 bases in between. The CDR3 DNA follows: TGTGCCACAACGGACAGAAGCAATGAAAAACTGTTTTTT. Its translation is CATTDRSNEKLFF.

The chain employs TRBV5-4 and TRBJ2-3; 7 nucleotides align to TRBD2. Trimming removed 0 bases from V and 0 bases from J; junction bases left unmatched: 4. From germline, CDR1 is SGHNT and CDR2 YYREEE (reference sequence). This CDR3 spans 16 amino acids. As DNA, the CDR3 is TGTGCCAGCAGCTTGGACCTAGCGGCTAGCACAGATACGCAGTATTTT. Encoded protein: CASSLDLAASTDTQYF.

This chain joins TRBV18 and TRBJ2-7; weak D call: TRBD1 (6 bases). Trimming removed 3 bases from V and 7 bases from J, with 13 bases in between. The germline CDR1 and CDR2 sequences are KGHSH and LQKENI. CDR3 length equals 13 residues. CDR3 nucleotide sequence: TGTGCCAGCTCACCTCTGACAGGTGAGGAGCAGTACTTC. This encodes CASSPLTGEEQYF.

The chain uses TRBV7-9 and TRBJ1-1, with D possibly matching TRBD1 (5 bases). The ends were cut back, 1 base at V and 5 bases at J, with 11 bases in the middle. CDR1 and CDR2 (germline): SEHNR, FQNEAQ (reference sequence). The CDR3 is 14 residues long. As DNA, the CDR3 is TGTGCCAGCAGCTTAGTAGAGGCAGGGACTGAAGCTTTCTTT. It specifies CASSLVEAGTEAFF.

This clone appeared a few times. The chain links TRBV29-1 to TRBJ2-7, with D perhaps matching TRBD2 (6 bases). In germline, CDR1 is SQVTM, CDR2 ANQGSEA. This CDR3 region has 16 residues. Deletions cut 5 bases from V and 0 bases from J, with 20 bases between. The CDR3, as DNA: TGCAGCGTTACTAGAAGGCGGGGTACCAGCTCCTACGAGCAGTACTTC. It translates to CSVTRRRGTSSYEQYF.

The chain combines TRBV7-9 with TRBJ1-6; 8 bases are shared with TRBD1. The V gene end was trimmed by 5 bases and the J gene end by 2 bases; junction bases not matched to a gene: 11. Per the germline V gene, CDR1 is SEHNR and CDR2 is FQNEAQ (reference sequence). The CDR3 has 18 residues. The CDR3, as DNA: TGTGCCAGCAGCCCCGGACAGGGAAGGGGAACCTATAATTCACCCCTCCACTTT. Translated: CASSPGQGRGTYNSPLHF.